What follows is one T cell receptor beta chain and its context. The sample has other DNA sequences that encode this CDR3 too. Some clones are missing from TCRdb's copy, which holds only in-frame ones; the method was immunoSEQ multiplex PCR. In the table there are around 160,000 clones, roughly 80% of which are singletons. This entry belongs to a study of blood T cell repertoires in COVID-19. Study-wide background: There were acute and convalescent COVID-19 samples, and they came from the United States, Italy and Spain. From T cells, B-cell-depleted T cells, or PBMCs came the material, which was cDNA or gDNA.

Losses at the gene ends were 4 bases for V and 2 bases for J; bases not matched to a gene: 1. Germline V gene sequence: CDR1 LGHDT, CDR2 YNNKEL (reference sequence). The CDR3 is 14 amino acids. Participants were aged 18 to 89 years from about two dozen US areas. Cohort 3 donors counted as recovered after two negative PCRs, clearance, or resolved symptoms. J is TRBJ2-7 and V is TRBV3-1 (or the pseudogene TRBV3-2); 11 bases line up with TRBD2. The sequenced material came from PBMCs or T cells enriched from blood (not recorded which). This receptor was taken from a woman aged 60-75 years who had recovered from COVID-19. In nucleotides, the CDR3 is TGTGCCAGCAGCCGTAGCGGGGGGGCCTACGAGCAGTACTTC. It codes for CASSRSGGAYEQYF.